Below, 14 T cell receptor beta chains from the same sample are listed, as sequenced in a study of cytomegalovirus exposure and HLA in healthy donors. PCR was performed using 60 Vbeta and 13 Jbeta primers. TCRdb's copy holds only in-frame clones and misses some; the assay was immunoSEQ multiplex PCR. The sample has some 190,000 clones, 85% seen once; the top ten hold 1%. Specimen: PBMCs. The receptors originated from a boy aged 2 to 10 in good health and CMV-seronegative.

The chain employs TRBV5-6 and TRBJ2-6; 7 bases are a match to TRBD1. The CDR3 consists of 15 residues. Per germline, CDR1 SGHDT and CDR2 YYEEEE. The V and J ends lost 6 bases and 2 bases, in that order; junction bases with no gene match: 5. This CDR3 is CASTPQGAGANVLTF. The CDR3 DNA reads TGTGCCAGCACCCCGCAGGGGGCTGGGGCCAACGTCCTGACTTTC.

The V call is TRBV11-3, the J call TRBJ2-3; weak D call: TRBD2 (5 bases). Germline lookup yields CDR1 SGHNT and CDR2 YENEEA. The CDR3 has 14 residues. V was cut by 5 bases and J by 1 base, with 10 bases left in between. CDR3 in DNA: TGTGCCAGCAGCCTTTCGCGGGGCACAGATACGCAGTATTTT. Its translation: CASSLSRGTDTQYF.

The V and J genes are TRBV28 and TRBJ2-1, with unresolved D. There are 15 residues in the CDR3. V lost 5 bases and J lost 9, with 20 bases in between. From germline, CDR1 is MDHEN and CDR2 SYDVKM. The CDR3 sequence: CASSPGGLRTIEQFF. The CDR3 bases are TGTGCCAGCAGTCCTGGTGGGCTCCGTACAATTGAGCAGTTCTTC.

CDR3: CASSRTGVLRNEQYF. The CDR3 DNA is TGTGCCAGCAGTAGGACAGGGGTCCTAAGAAACGAGCAGTACTTC. J is TRBJ2-7 and V is TRBV27, with 9 bases identical to TRBD1. V was clipped by 5 bases and J by 5 bases; unmatched bases: 10. The germline V gene has CDR1 MNHEY and CDR2 SMNVEV (reference sequence). The CDR3 is 15 amino acids.

CDR3: CASSFTSGETQYF. The CDR3 DNA is TGTGCCAGCAGCTTCACCAGCGGGGAGACCCAGTACTTC. The chain is built from TRBV7-3 and TRBJ2-5; D is possibly TRBD2 (6 bases). Trimming shortened V by 3 bases and J by 5 bases, and 10 bases separated the two germline ends. CDR3 length: 13 amino acids. CDR1 and CDR2 (germline): SGHTA, FQGTGA.

This clone appeared a single time. The chain couples TRBV6-1 to TRBJ1-1, with TRBD1 matching 8 bases. Germline assignment: CDR1 MNHNS and CDR2 SASEGT. The CDR3 loop spans 16 amino acids. The trim removed 4 bases at V and 8 bases at J, leaving 15 bases unmatched. The CDR3 bases are TGTGCCAGCAGTGTCTCCGGGACAGGAGGTGGGGGGGAAGCTTTCTTT. This encodes CASSVSGTGGGGEAFF.

The chain carries TRBV11-3 and TRBJ2-4, with TRBD1 matching over 11 bases. Losses at the gene ends were 5 bases for V and 8 bases for J; bases not matched to a gene: 5. Germline V gives CDR1 SGHNT, CDR2 YENEEA. CDR3 length: 14 amino acids. The chain's CDR3 is CASSVGQGADIQYF. The CDR3, as DNA: TGTGCCAGCAGCGTAGGACAGGGGGCGGACATTCAGTACTTC.

The chain employs TRBV7-9 and TRBJ2-7; tentatively, D is TRBD2 (5 bases). The CDR3 length is 15 residues. Germline lookup yields CDR1 SEHNR and CDR2 FQNEAQ (reference sequence). V was pared by 5 bases and J by 0 bases, with 14 bases between. CDR3 nucleotide sequence: TGTGCCAGCAGCCACCCAGGAGGATACTCCTACGAGCAGTACTTC. This sequence encodes CASSHPGGYSYEQYF.

The chain carries TRBV19 and TRBJ1-1; TRBD1 matches at 7 bases. Germline lookup yields CDR1 LNHDA and CDR2 SQIVND (reference sequence). CDR3 length equals 14 residues. V dropped 5 bases and J dropped 1; count of bases not matched to a gene: 4. CDR3 region: CASSGWTGNTEAFF. DNA of the CDR3: TGTGCCAGTAGTGGCTGGACAGGGAACACTGAAGCTTTCTTT.

The V gene is TRBV19, the J gene TRBJ2-2, with D hard to call. The V end was cut by 3 bases, the J end by 4 bases, with 6 bases between. CDR1 is LNHDA and CDR2 is SQIVND in the germline V gene (reference sequence). This CDR3 spans 13 amino acids. CDR3 residues: CASSILSTGELFF. In nucleotides, the CDR3 is TGTGCCAGTAGTATTCTCTCCACCGGGGAGCTGTTTTTT.

The chain employs TRBV5-1 and TRBJ2-2, with 9 bases that match TRBD1. The CDR3 has 16 residues. After removal of 2 bases from V and 7 bases from J, the junction contained 9 bases not matched to a gene. Germline V gene data show CDR1 as SGHRS and CDR2 as YFSETQ. The chain's CDR3 is CASSFNTGGDGGELFF. The CDR3 DNA reads as TGCGCCAGCAGCTTCAACACAGGGGGCGATGGCGGGGAGCTGTTTTTT.

This clone has just a few counts. The chain couples TRBV7-2 to TRBJ2-1; 7 positions match TRBD1. This CDR3 contains 15 residues. The V segment lost 0 bases and the J segment 6 bases; nucleotides outside the gene matches: 5. Germline CDR1 reads SGHTA; CDR2 reads FQGNSA. CDR3 DNA: TGTGCCAGCAGCTTAGCTAAAGGGGGCTTCAATGAGCAGTTCTTC. This sequence encodes CASSLAKGGFNEQFF.

A few counts support this clone. V is TRBV27 and J is TRBJ1-5; weak D call: TRBD1 (5 bases). The V and J ends lost 6 bases and 7 bases respectively, with 13 bases between them. CDR3 length equals 13 residues. CDR1 and CDR2 from the germline V gene are MNHEY and SMNVEV (reference sequence). The CDR3 nucleotides are TGTGCCAGCAGATCAGGGTCGAGCCAGCCCCAGCATTTT. As protein: CASRSGSSQPQHF.

V gene TRBV5-6 combines with J gene TRBJ2-5; D is uncertain. The length of the CDR3 is 16 residues. Germline V gene data show CDR1 as SGHDT and CDR2 as YYEEEE. Trimming removed 2 bases at V and 1 base at J, with 15 bases between. The DNA of the CDR3 is TGTGCCAGCAGCTTTAGGCAGGCCTACTTCCAAGAGACCCAGTACTTC. Its protein product is CASSFRQAYFQETQYF.